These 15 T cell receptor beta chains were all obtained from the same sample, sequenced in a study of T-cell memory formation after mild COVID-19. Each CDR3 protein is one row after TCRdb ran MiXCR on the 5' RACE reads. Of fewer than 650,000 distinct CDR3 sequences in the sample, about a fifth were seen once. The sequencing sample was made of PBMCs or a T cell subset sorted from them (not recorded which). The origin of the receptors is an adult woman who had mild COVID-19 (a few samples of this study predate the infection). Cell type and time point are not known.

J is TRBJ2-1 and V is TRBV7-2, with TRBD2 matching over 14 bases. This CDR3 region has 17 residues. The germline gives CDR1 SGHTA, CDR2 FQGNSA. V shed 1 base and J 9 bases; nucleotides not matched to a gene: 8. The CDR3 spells CASSLGQTSGRVGEQFF. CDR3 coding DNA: TGTGCCAGCAGCTTAGGTCAGACTAGCGGGAGGGTTGGTGAGCAGTTCTTC.

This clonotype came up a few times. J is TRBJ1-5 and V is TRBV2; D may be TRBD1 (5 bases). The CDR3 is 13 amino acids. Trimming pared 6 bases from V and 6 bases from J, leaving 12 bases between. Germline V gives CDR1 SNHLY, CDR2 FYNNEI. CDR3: CASRSGVGQPQHF. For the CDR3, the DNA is TGTGCCAGCAGATCGGGGGTAGGTCAGCCCCAGCATTTT.

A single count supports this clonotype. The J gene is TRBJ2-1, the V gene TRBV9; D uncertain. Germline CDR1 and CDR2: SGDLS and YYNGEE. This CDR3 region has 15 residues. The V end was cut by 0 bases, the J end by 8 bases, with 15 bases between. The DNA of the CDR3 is TGTGCCAGCAGCGTAGCGATGGGGATTCGAGATGAGCAGTTCTTC. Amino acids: CASSVAMGIRDEQFF. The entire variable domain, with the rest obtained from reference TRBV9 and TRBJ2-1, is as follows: DSGVTQTPKHLITATGQRVTLRCSPRSGDLSVYWYQQSLDQGLQFLIQYYNGEERAKGNILERFSAQQFPDLHSELNLSSLELGDSALYFCASSVAMGIRDEQFFGPGTRLTVL.

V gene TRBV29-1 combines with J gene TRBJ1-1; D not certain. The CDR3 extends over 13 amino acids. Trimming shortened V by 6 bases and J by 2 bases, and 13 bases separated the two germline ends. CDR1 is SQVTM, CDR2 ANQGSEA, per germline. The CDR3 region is CSVADRINTEAFF. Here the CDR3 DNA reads TGCAGCGTGGCGGACCGGATTAACACTGAAGCTTTCTTT.

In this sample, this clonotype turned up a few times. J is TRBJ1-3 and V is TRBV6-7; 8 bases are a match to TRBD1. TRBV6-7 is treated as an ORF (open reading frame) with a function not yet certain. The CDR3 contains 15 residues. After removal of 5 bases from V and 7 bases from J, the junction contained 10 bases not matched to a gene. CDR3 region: CASSEGQGNSNTIYF. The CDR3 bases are TGTGCCAGCAGTGAAGGACAGGGAAATTCGAACACCATATATTTT.

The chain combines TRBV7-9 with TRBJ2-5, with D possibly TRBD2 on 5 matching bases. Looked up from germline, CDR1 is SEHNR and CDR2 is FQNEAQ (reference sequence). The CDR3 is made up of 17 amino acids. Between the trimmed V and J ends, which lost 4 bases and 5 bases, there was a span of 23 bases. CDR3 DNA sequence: TGTGCCAGCAGCTCGTCCCCCACCGGACTGGCGGCGGAGACCCAGTACTTC. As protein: CASSSSPTGLAAETQYF. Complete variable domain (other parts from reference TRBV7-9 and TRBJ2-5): DTGVSQNPRHKITKRGQNVTFRCDPISEHNRLYWYRQTLGQGPEFLTYFQNEAQLEKSRLLSDRFSAERPKGSFSTLEIQRTEQGDSAMYLCASSSSPTGLAAETQYFGPGTRLLVL.

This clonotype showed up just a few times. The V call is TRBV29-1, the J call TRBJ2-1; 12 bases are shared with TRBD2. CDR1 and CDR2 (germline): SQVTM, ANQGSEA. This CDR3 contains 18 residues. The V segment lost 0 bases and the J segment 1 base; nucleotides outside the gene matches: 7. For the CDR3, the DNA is TGCAGCGTTGAAGATCGAGGACTAGCGGGAACTTCCTACAATGAGCAGTTCTTC. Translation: CSVEDRGLAGTSYNEQFF.

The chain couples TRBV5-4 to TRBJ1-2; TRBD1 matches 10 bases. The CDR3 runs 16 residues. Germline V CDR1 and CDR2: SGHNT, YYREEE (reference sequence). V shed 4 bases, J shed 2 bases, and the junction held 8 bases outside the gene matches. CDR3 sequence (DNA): TGTGCCAGCAGCGCAGACAGGGGGCGCCTGAACTATGGCTACACCTTC. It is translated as CASSADRGRLNYGYTF.

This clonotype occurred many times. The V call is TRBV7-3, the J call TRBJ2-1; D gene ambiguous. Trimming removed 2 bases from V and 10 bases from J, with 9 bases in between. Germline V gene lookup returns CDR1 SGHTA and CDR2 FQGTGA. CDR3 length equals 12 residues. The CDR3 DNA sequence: TGTGCCAGCAGCTTAGTCGGCCTAGAGCAGTTCTTC. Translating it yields CASSLVGLEQFF.

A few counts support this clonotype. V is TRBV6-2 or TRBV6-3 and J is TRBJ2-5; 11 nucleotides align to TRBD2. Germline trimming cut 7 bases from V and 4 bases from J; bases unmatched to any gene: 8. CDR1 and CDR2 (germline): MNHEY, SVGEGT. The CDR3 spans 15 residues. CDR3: CASKGLAVRGETQYF. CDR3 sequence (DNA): TGTGCCAGCAAGGGACTAGCGGTCAGAGGAGAGACCCAGTACTTC.

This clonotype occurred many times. DNA of the CDR3: TGCGCCAGCAGCTTGGGTTCCCGAACTGGGGGCACCGGGGAGCTGTTTTTT. It codes for CASSLGSRTGGTGELFF. The V call is TRBV5-1, the J call TRBJ2-2; tentatively, D is TRBD1 or TRBD2 (5 bases each). Trimming took 0 bases from V and 4 from J, leaving 16 bases between them. The CDR3 extends over 17 amino acids. The germline V gene encodes CDR1 SGHRS and CDR2 YFSETQ.

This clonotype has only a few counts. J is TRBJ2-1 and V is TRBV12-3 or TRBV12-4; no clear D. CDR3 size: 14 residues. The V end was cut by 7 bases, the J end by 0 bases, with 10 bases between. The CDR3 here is CASKPRSSYNEQFF. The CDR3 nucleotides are TGTGCCAGCAAACCGCGGTCCTCCTACAATGAGCAGTTCTTC.

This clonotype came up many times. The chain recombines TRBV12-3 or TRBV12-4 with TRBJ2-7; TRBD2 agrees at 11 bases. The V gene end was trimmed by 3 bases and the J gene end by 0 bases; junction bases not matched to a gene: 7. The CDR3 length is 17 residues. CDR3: CASSFWLAGGYSYEQYF. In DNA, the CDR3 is TGTGCCAGCAGTTTTTGGCTAGCGGGAGGTTACTCCTACGAGCAGTACTTC.

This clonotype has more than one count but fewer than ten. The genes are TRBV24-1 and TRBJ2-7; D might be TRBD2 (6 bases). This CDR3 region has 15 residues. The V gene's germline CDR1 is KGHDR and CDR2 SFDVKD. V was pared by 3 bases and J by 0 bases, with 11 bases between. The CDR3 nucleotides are TGTGCCACCAGTGATGCGGGGTTTTTCTCCTACGAGCAGTACTTC. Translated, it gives CATSDAGFFSYEQYF.

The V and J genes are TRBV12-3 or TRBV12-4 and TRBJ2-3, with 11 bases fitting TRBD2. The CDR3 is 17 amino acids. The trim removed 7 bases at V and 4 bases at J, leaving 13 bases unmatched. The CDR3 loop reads CASTPLQLAGVPDTQYF. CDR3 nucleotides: TGTGCCAGCACCCCTCTACAACTAGCGGGAGTACCAGATACGCAGTATTTT.